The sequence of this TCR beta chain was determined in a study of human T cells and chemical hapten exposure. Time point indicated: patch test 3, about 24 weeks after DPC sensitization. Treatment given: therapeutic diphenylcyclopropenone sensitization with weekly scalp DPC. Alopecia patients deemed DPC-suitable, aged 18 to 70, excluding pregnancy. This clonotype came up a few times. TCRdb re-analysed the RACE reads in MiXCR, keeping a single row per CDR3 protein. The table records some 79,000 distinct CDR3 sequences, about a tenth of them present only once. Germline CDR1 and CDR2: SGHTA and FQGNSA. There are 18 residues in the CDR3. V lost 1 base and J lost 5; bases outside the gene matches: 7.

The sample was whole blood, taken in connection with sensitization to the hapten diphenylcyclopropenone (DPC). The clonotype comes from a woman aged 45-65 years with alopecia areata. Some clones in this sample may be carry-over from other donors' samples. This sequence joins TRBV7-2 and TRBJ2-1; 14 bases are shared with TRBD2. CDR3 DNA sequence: TGTGCCAGCAGCTTAGAGAGAGGGACTAGCGGGAGAGACAATGAGCAGTTCTTC. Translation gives CASSLERGTSGRDNEQFF.